What follows are 17 T cell receptor beta chains derived from one specimen sequenced in a study of T-cell reconstitution after alpha-beta-depleted transplantation in children. Unique molecular identifiers were used to barcode this TCRbeta library. Each CDR3 protein gets one entry after TCRdb re-called the PCR reads with MiXCR. This sample has almost 500,000 distinct CDR3 sequences; roughly a tenth occur once, and the top ten carry about 2%. Here the sequenced sample was PBMCs, taken before TCRalphabeta/CD19-depleted stem cell transplant. The receptors come from a child aged 2 to 15 with inherited bone marrow failure, due to receive a stem cell transplant.

This clonotype was detected ten times or more. The chain joins TRBV7-7 to TRBJ2-7, with 12 nucleotides matching TRBD1. Germline values: CDR1 SSHAT, CDR2 FNYEAQ (reference sequence). V trimming: 5 bases; J trimming: 4 bases; junction bases outside the gene matches: 6. The CDR3 consists of 15 residues. The CDR3 sequence: CASSEGQGAPYEQYF. As DNA, the CDR3 is TGTGCCAGCAGCGAGGGACAGGGGGCCCCTTACGAGCAGTACTTC.

This clonotype was picked up many times. J is TRBJ2-5 and V is TRBV20-1; 8 bases match TRBD2. V dropped 7 bases and J dropped 5; count of bases not matched to a gene: 6. The length of the CDR3 is 12 residues. CDR1 and CDR2 (germline): DFQATT, SNEGSKA (reference sequence). CDR3 in amino acids: CSVRTSMETQYF. CDR3 in DNA: TGCAGTGTCCGGACTAGCATGGAGACCCAGTACTTC.

This clonotype was detected many times. The gene calls are TRBV9 and TRBJ2-1; 7 bases match TRBD2. The V gene's germline CDR1 is SGDLS and CDR2 YYNGEE. V trimming: 3 bases; J trimming: 11 bases; junction bases outside the gene matches: 11. The CDR3 is 14 amino acids. CDR3 DNA: TGTGCCAGCAGCGCTAGCGGCCCTCTGGTTAAGCAGTTCTTC. Its protein is CASSASGPLVKQFF.

This clonotype was seen at least ten times. CDR3 in DNA: TGCAGTGCTAGGAGGCGGGAGGGCCTGTACGAGCAGTACTTC. It is translated as CSARRREGLYEQYF. The gene calls are TRBV20-1 and TRBJ2-7, with TRBD2 matching 9 bases. Unmatched junction bases numbered 7, after V lost 3 bases and J lost 4 bases. Germline loops: CDR1 DFQATT, CDR2 SNEGSKA (reference sequence). This CDR3 region has 14 residues.

This clonotype has ten or more counts. The J gene is TRBJ2-7, the V gene TRBV20-1; 14 nucleotides align to TRBD2. Germline V gives CDR1 DFQATT, CDR2 SNEGSKA (reference sequence). Germline trimming cut 2 bases from V and 3 bases from J; bases unmatched to any gene: 3. The CDR3 contains 15 residues. The CDR3 region has the DNA TGCAGTGCTAGAATCGGGACTAGCGGGAGCTACGAGCAGTACTTC. It codes for CSARIGTSGSYEQYF.

This chain connects TRBV7-6 to TRBJ2-7; 7 nucleotides match TRBD1. CDR3 length equals 16 residues. Per the germline V gene, CDR1 is SGHVS and CDR2 is FNYEAQ. Germline trimming cut 1 base from V and 8 bases from J; bases unmatched to any gene: 14. This CDR3 is CASSLGGGGNPTQQYF. DNA for the CDR3: TGTGCCAGCAGCTTAGGAGGGGGCGGTAATCCTACCCAGCAGTACTTC.

A word on this clonotype: A much larger clone is a single base away; this may be a read error. This chain links TRBV6-1 with TRBJ2-1; D might be TRBD2 (6 bases). Trimming removed 4 bases at V and 7 bases at J, with 14 bases between. Germline values: CDR1 MNHNS, CDR2 SASEGT. This CDR3 has 14 residues. The CDR3 coding sequence is TGTGCCAGCAGTGTCAGGAGTGCGGGAAATGAGCAGTTCTTC. Translation gives CASSVRSAGNEQFF.

In nucleotides, the CDR3 is TGCGCCAGCAGCCCGACAGGGATGAATCAGCCCCAGCATTTT. The encoded protein is CASSPTGMNQPQHF. The chain carries TRBV4-1 and TRBJ1-5, with 7 bases lining up with TRBD1. CDR1 and CDR2 from the germline V gene are MGHRA and YSYEKL. The CDR3 extends over 14 amino acids. With V trimmed by 4 bases and J by 4 bases, 4 bases remained unmatched.

This clonotype has ten or more counts. The rearrangement joins TRBV10-3 to TRBJ2-7; 10 bases map to TRBD2. V shed 6 bases, J shed 5 bases, and the junction held 7 bases outside the gene matches. The CDR3 is 14 residues long. Germline V CDR1 and CDR2: ENHRY, SYGVKD. CDR3 in amino acids: CAISGLAEENEQYF. CDR3 in DNA: TGTGCCATCAGCGGACTAGCGGAGGAAAACGAGCAGTACTTC.

V usage is TRBV12-3 or TRBV12-4 and J usage is TRBJ1-6, with TRBD1 matching 7 bases. J lost 4 bases, V lost 2 bases, and 5 bases had no gene match. This CDR3 has 16 residues. CDR3 residues: CASSLFPGGYNSPLHF. The CDR3 coding sequence is TGTGCCAGCAGTTTATTCCCAGGGGGTTATAATTCACCCCTCCACTTT.

This clonotype was observed many times. This chain connects TRBV7-2 to TRBJ2-1; D is unresolved. Germline V gives CDR1 SGHTA, CDR2 FQGNSA. Trimming pared 4 bases from V and 7 bases from J, leaving 11 bases between. The CDR3 is made up of 13 amino acids. The CDR3 loop reads CASSSDTGNEQFF. CDR3 sequence (DNA): TGTGCCAGCAGCTCCGACACCGGGAATGAGCAGTTCTTC.

This clonotype was observed a handful of times. The chain couples TRBV15 to TRBJ2-5; TRBD2 aligns across 9 bases. J lost 0 bases, V lost 0 bases, and 5 bases had no gene match. Germline CDR1 and CDR2: LNHNV and YYDKDF (reference sequence). The CDR3 has 17 amino acids. The DNA for the CDR3 is TGTGCCACCAGCAGAGAGGGACTAGCCGCTTACCAAGAGACCCAGTACTTC. It translates to CATSREGLAAYQETQYF.

As regards this clonotype: One base away lies a much larger clone, so this may be a sequencing read error. The chain carries TRBV7-2 and TRBJ2-7; 7 bases line up with TRBD1. V lost 6 bases to trimming and J lost 1 base; unmatched junction nucleotides: 3. CDR3 size: 13 residues. Looked up from germline, CDR1 is SGHTA and CDR2 is FQGNSA. The CDR3 sequence: CASRIQGSYEQYF. The DNA for the CDR3 is TGTGCCAGCAGAATACAGGGGTCCTACGAGCAGTACTTC.

This clonotype was seen more than once but under ten times. The rearrangement uses TRBV19 and TRBJ2-5; the match to TRBD2 covers 11 bases. Germline assignment: CDR1 LNHDA and CDR2 SQIVND (reference sequence). CDR3 size: 18 residues. J lost 3 bases, V lost 4 bases, and 13 bases had no gene match. CDR3 sequence (DNA): TGTGCCAGTAGTACGCTCCTACTAGCGGGAGCGGAGGAAGAGACCCAGTACTTC. It yields the protein CASSTLLLAGAEEETQYF.

This rearrangement joins TRBV28 to TRBJ2-2; weak D call: TRBD2 (5 bases). CDR1 MDHEN and CDR2 SYDVKM come from the germline V gene. The CDR3 totals 16 residues. Trimming left V 5 bases short and J 7 bases short, with 20 bases between. The CDR3 region has the DNA TGTGCCAGCAGTCCGCTCTCTCACAAGGAGGTCGGGGAGCTGTTTTTT. It codes for CASSPLSHKEVGELFF. The whole variable domain, remainder taken from reference TRBV28 and TRBJ2-2, is DVKVTQSSRYLVKRTGEKVFLECVQDMDHENMFWYRQDPGLGLRLIYFSYDVKMKEKGDIPEGYSVSREKKERFSLILESASTNQTSMYLCASSPLSHKEVGELFFGEGSRLTVL.

This clonotype appeared a few times. The V call is TRBV28, the J call TRBJ2-7, with 11 bases matching TRBD2. The CDR3 runs 14 residues. V was clipped by 6 bases and J by 2 bases; unmatched bases: 3. In germline, CDR1 is MDHEN, CDR2 SYDVKM. CDR3 in amino acids: CASRYSGRAYEQYF. CDR3 nucleotides: TGTGCCAGCAGATATAGCGGGAGGGCCTACGAGCAGTACTTC.

With regard to this clonotype: The junction departs from germline at one end; a sequencing error may be responsible. The V and J genes are TRBV20-1 and TRBJ2-3; 11 positions agree with TRBD2. The CDR3 extends over 17 amino acids. The germline V gene encodes CDR1 DFQATT and CDR2 SNEGSKA (reference sequence). CDR3 sequence reads: CCAETSGAVPSTDTQYF. The CDR3 DNA reads TGCTGTGCGGAGACTAGCGGGGCAGTCCCTAGCACAGATACGCAGTATTTT.